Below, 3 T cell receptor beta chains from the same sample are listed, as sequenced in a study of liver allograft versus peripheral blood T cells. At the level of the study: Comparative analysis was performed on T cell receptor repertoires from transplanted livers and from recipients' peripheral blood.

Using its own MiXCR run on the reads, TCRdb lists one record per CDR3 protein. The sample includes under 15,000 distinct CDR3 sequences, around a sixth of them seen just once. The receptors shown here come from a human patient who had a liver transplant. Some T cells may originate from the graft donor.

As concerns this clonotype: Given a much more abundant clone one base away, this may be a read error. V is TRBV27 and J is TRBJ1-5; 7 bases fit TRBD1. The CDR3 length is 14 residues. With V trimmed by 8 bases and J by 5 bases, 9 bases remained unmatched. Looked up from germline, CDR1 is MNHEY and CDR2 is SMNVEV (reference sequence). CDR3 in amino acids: CASSDRKGDQPQHF. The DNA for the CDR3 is TGTGCCAGCTCGGACAGGAAGGGGGATCAGCCCCAGCATTTT.

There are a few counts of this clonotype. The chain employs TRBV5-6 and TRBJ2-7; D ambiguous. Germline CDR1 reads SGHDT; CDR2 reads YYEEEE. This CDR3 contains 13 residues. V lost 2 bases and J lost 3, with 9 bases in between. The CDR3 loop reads CASSFWEIYEQYF. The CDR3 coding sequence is TGTGCCAGCAGCTTTTGGGAAATCTACGAGCAGTACTTC.

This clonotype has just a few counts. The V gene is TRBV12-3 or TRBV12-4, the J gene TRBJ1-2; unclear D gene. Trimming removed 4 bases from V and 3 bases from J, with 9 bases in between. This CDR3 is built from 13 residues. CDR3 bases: TGTGCCAGCAGTTCGGACTCGGACTATGGCTACACCTTC. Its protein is CASSSDSDYGYTF.